A single sample is the source of the 22 T cell receptor beta chains below, sequenced in a study of CD8 T cells in ankylosing spondylitis. General study results and limits: About 8 highly homologous variants made up a TCR beta motif, and this motif appeared characteristic of ankylosing spondylitis blood.

For these TCRs, the target antigens are not known. Using its own MiXCR run on the 5' RACE reads, TCRdb lists one record per CDR3 protein. The sample contains about 90,000 distinct CDR3 sequences, just under 9% of which appear only once. Sequencing was performed on blood, either unsorted or a sorted T cell fraction (not recorded which). These TCRs come from a male donor with ankylosing spondylitis.

This clonotype has ten or more counts. This sequence joins TRBV27 and TRBJ2-1; tentative D call: TRBD1 (6 bases). Deletions cut 2 bases from V and 8 bases from J, with 10 bases between. The CDR3 runs to 13 residues. CDR1 and CDR2 from the germline V gene are MNHEY and SMNVEV (reference sequence). The CDR3 bases are TGTGCCAGCAGTTTAGCAGGGGTCTATGAGCAGTTCTTC. Translating it yields CASSLAGVYEQFF.

This clonotype was observed a handful of times. The chain links TRBV24-1 to TRBJ2-1; D unclear. V was trimmed by 4 bases and J by 3 bases, leaving 6 bases between them. The CDR3 is 13 amino acids. Germline V lookup: CDR1 KGHDR, CDR2 SFDVKD. The CDR3 loop reads CATSEEHYNEQFF. In nucleotides, the CDR3 is TGTGCCACCAGTGAGGAGCACTACAATGAGCAGTTCTTC.

There are many counts of this clonotype. The V and J genes are TRBV29-1 and TRBJ2-1, with 7 bases lining up with TRBD2. Germline V gives CDR1 SQVTM, CDR2 ANQGSEA. This CDR3 comprises 11 residues. V gave up 7 bases and J gave up 7 bases; unmatched junction bases: 4. The CDR3 region has the DNA TGCAGCGGCGGGAGAACGAATGAGCAGTTCTTC. Protein sequence: CSGGRTNEQFF.

This chain links TRBV29-1 with TRBJ2-2; possible D gene TRBD2, 6 bases. The CDR3 sequence is 15 residues long. The V gene's germline CDR1 is SQVTM and CDR2 ANQGSEA. The V gene lost 1 base and the J gene lost 5 bases, with 14 bases spanning the gap. Written as DNA, the CDR3 is TGCAGCGTTGAAGGGGACGGGAGACTTACCGGGGAGCTGTTTTTT. It is translated as CSVEGDGRLTGELFF.

This clonotype was picked up a small number of times. The gene calls are TRBV27 and TRBJ2-1; D ambiguous. Per germline, CDR1 MNHEY and CDR2 SMNVEV (reference sequence). Trimming stripped 2 bases from V and 5 bases from J, with 10 bases between. The CDR3 covers 14 residues. In DNA form, the CDR3 reads TGTGCCAGCAGTTTAATAGGCGCTAACAATGAGCAGTTCTTC. Translation: CASSLIGANNEQFF.

J is TRBJ2-7 and V is TRBV2, with D possibly matching TRBD2 (6 bases). The CDR3 is 14 residues long. CDR1 and CDR2 from the germline V gene are SNHLY and FYNNEI. Trimming pared 7 bases from V and 2 bases from J, leaving 15 bases between. CDR3 residues: CASMEGPSTYEQYV. As DNA, the CDR3 is TGTGCCAGCATGGAGGGGCCTTCGACCTACGAGCAGTACGTC.

The rearrangement uses TRBV19 and TRBJ2-1; D is unclear. V lost 6 bases and J lost 8, with 17 bases in between. Germline-derived CDR1 and CDR2 are LNHDA and SQIVND (reference sequence). The CDR3 sequence is 14 residues long. CDR3 sequence: CASRNLKGRDEQFF. CDR3 nucleotides: TGTGCCAGTAGGAATCTGAAAGGTAGGGATGAGCAGTTCTTC. The full variable domain, completed using reference TRBV19 and TRBJ2-1, is DGGITQSPKYLFRKEGQNVTLSCEQNLNHDAMYWYRQDPGQGLRLIYYSQIVNDFQKGDIAEGYSVSREKKESFPLTVTSAQKNPTAFYLCASRNLKGRDEQFFGPGTRLTVL.

The chain joins TRBV4-1 to TRBJ2-7; either TRBD1 or TRBD2 may supply D (6 bases each). Germline values: CDR1 MGHRA, CDR2 YSYEKL. This CDR3 is built from 14 residues. Trimming removed 2 bases at V and 7 bases at J, with 15 bases between. The CDR3 DNA reads TGCGCCAGCAGCCAAAAGTGGGGGGCCTTGGAGCAGTACGTC. Translating it yields CASSQKWGALEQYV.

This clonotype was seen at least ten times. The chain's CDR3 is CSVVRDSYEQYF. For the CDR3, the DNA is TGCAGCGTGGTGAGGGACTCCTACGAGCAGTACTTC. The chain carries TRBV29-1 and TRBJ2-7; perhaps TRBD2 as D (5 bases). CDR3 length: 12 amino acids. From germline, CDR1 is SQVTM and CDR2 ANQGSEA. The V gene lost 6 bases and the J gene lost 0 bases, with 9 bases spanning the gap.

This clonotype was detected only a few times. The chain combines TRBV4-2 with TRBJ1-2; D is ambiguous. The germline gives CDR1 LGHNA, CDR2 YNFKEQ. V gave up 4 bases and J gave up 6 bases, with 9 bases separating them. The CDR3 consists of 12 residues. The CDR3 reads CASSLRRDGYTF. As DNA, the CDR3 is TGTGCCAGCAGCCTGAGGCGCGATGGCTACACCTTC.

This clonotype was picked up many times. The chain employs TRBV3-1 and TRBJ1-1; the D is unclear. V was shortened by 1 base and J by 5 bases, with 17 bases between the two germline ends. This CDR3 is built from 16 residues. In germline, CDR1 is LGHDT, CDR2 YNNKEL (reference sequence). The CDR3 DNA reads as TGTGCCAGCAGCCAAGCGGCAGGATCCCTGAGAACTGAAGCTTTCTTT. Translated: CASSQAAGSLRTEAFF.

The V gene is TRBV7-6, the J gene TRBJ2-3, with TRBD1 matching over 9 bases. This CDR3 is 16 amino acids long. V lost 5 bases to trimming and J lost 4 bases; unmatched junction nucleotides: 10. Germline V gene sequence: CDR1 SGHVS, CDR2 FNYEAQ. The CDR3 is CASSQQGARDPDTQYF. The CDR3 nucleotides are TGTGCCAGCAGCCAACAGGGGGCGCGGGACCCAGATACGCAGTATTTT.

This clonotype appeared many times. The chain links TRBV12-3 or TRBV12-4 to TRBJ2-1; no definite D call. V gave up 6 bases and J gave up 10 bases, with 10 bases separating them. This CDR3 is built from 11 residues. CDR3 loop: CASSPALEQFF. The CDR3 DNA reads TGTGCCAGCAGCCCCGCTTTGGAGCAGTTCTTC.

This clonotype appeared many times. The rearrangement links TRBV6-5 to TRBJ1-6; D not certain. The CDR3 contains 14 residues. The germline V gene encodes CDR1 MNHEY and CDR2 SVGAGI. V was pared by 0 bases and J by 10 bases, with 10 bases between. CDR3 residues: CASSYSWVGSPLHF. The CDR3 DNA reads TGTGCCAGCAGTTACTCGTGGGTCGGATCACCCCTCCACTTT.

The V gene is TRBV11-2, the J gene TRBJ2-7; 7 nucleotides match TRBD1. CDR1 is SGHAT, CDR2 FQNNGV, per germline. CDR3 length: 13 residues. With 1 base clipped from V and 6 bases from J, the junction kept 3 bases outside the gene matches. The CDR3 reads CASSLGQGGEQYV. The CDR3 bases are TGTGCCAGCAGCTTAGGACAGGGTGGCGAGCAGTACGTC.

V usage is TRBV6-4 and J usage is TRBJ2-1, with TRBD2 matching 11 bases. The CDR3 is 15 residues long. Unmatched junction bases numbered 4, after V lost 5 bases and J lost 4 bases. Germline CDR1 and CDR2: MRHNA and SNTAGT. The CDR3 coding sequence is TGTGCCAGCAGTCCCGGGACTAGCGGATACAATGAGCAGTTCTTC. Amino acids: CASSPGTSGYNEQFF.

In nucleotides, the CDR3 is TGCAGTGCTCAACGGACTAGCGGGAGATCCTACAATGAGCAGTTCTTC. Translating gives CSAQRTSGRSYNEQFF. The chain has TRBV20-1 and TRBJ2-1, with 13 bases matching TRBD2. J gave up 1 base and V 5 bases, and 5 bases lay outside the gene matches. The V gene's germline CDR1 is DFQATT and CDR2 SNEGSKA (reference sequence). The CDR3 consists of 16 residues.

This clonotype was found a few times. The chain employs TRBV13 and TRBJ2-7; unclear D gene. Germline V CDR1 and CDR2: PRHDT, FYEKMQ (reference sequence). V was trimmed by 0 bases and J by 2 bases, leaving 8 bases between them. This CDR3 contains 14 residues. In DNA, the CDR3 is TGTGCCAGCAGCTTAGGGCGGAGCCCCTACGAGCAGTACGTC. Protein product: CASSLGRSPYEQYV.

This chain joins TRBV29-1 and TRBJ2-7; weak D call: TRBD2 (5 bases). Germline values: CDR1 SQVTM, CDR2 ANQGSEA. This CDR3 has 13 amino acids. Trimming shortened V by 3 bases and J by 2 bases, and 11 bases separated the two germline ends. The CDR3 spells CSVEASRTYEQYF. The DNA for the CDR3 is TGCAGCGTTGAGGCTAGCCGCACCTACGAGCAGTACTTC.

The gene calls are TRBV6-1 and TRBJ2-1, with 10 bases that match TRBD2. The CDR3 is 16 residues long. Germline values: CDR1 MNHNS, CDR2 SASEGT. The V and J ends lost 4 bases and 7 bases, in that order; junction bases with no gene match: 10. The CDR3 coding sequence is TGTGCCAGCAGTGGACTTAGCGGGAGGTCGACAAATGAGCAGTTCTTC. Translation gives CASSGLSGRSTNEQFF.

J is TRBJ2-7 and V is TRBV20-1; D unclear. The CDR3 spans 9 residues. Trimming shortened V by 6 bases and J by 2 bases, and 2 bases separated the two germline ends. Germline loops: CDR1 DFQATT, CDR2 SNEGSKA (reference sequence). The chain's CDR3 is CSATYEQYF. CDR3 nucleotide sequence: TGCAGTGCGACCTACGAGCAGTACTTC.

This clonotype was seen a few times. V usage is TRBV3-1 and J usage is TRBJ2-7, with 11 bases lining up with TRBD1. Germline CDR1 reads LGHDT; CDR2 reads YNNKEL (reference sequence). The ends lost 5 bases at V and 4 bases at J; junction bases unmatched: 4. This CDR3 is 14 amino acids long. The CDR3 reads CASSAGTGGYEQYF. CDR3 sequence (DNA): TGTGCCAGCAGCGCCGGGACAGGGGGTTACGAGCAGTACTTC.